Listed here are 2 T cell receptor beta chains from one sample, sequenced in a study of T cell responses to AZD1222 COVID-19 vaccine. TCRdb keeps only in-frame clones here, not all; method: immunoSEQ multiplex PCR. Found here are about 96,000 clones, roughly 90% of them singletons; the top ten hold roughly 24%. The sample was peripheral blood, taken on day 0 of AZD1222 vaccination. The receptors come from an adult in good health.

This chain links TRBV23-1 with TRBJ2-2, with no clear D. TRBV23-1 is placed among ORFs of uncertain function. This CDR3 has 15 residues. V was clipped by 2 bases and J by 0 bases, with 7 bases between them. CDR3 nucleotide sequence: TGCGCCAGCAGTCAACAGGAAACGAACACCGGGGAGCTGTTTTTT. It translates to CASSQQETNTGELFF.

CDR3 amino acids: CASSRLQSMNTEAFF. The CDR3 nucleotides are TGTGCCAGTAGTAGGCTTCAAAGCATGAACACTGAAGCTTTCTTT. This chain uses TRBV19 with TRBJ1-1, with unresolved D. This CDR3 comprises 15 residues. Trimming stripped 4 bases from V and 0 bases from J, with 12 bases between. Germline V gives CDR1 LNHDA, CDR2 SQIVND (reference sequence).